Listed here is a single T cell receptor beta chain. As yet, its antigen is unknown. The data originate from a study of OX40 agonist ivuxolimab in advanced cancers. The study's findings and limits: Specificity for antigen went undetermined in the expanded peripheral T cells. At 0.1 to 3.0 mg/kg, CD4+ and CD8+ blood T cells expanded clonally by week 6.

The CDR3 runs to 13 residues. The germline CDR1 and CDR2 sequences are KGHSY and FQNENV. With 3 bases removed from V and 5 bases from J, the gap between germline ends came to 8 bases. Sequenced by immunoSEQ multiplex PCR; TCRdb stores in-frame clones only, minus some. The repertoire holds about 41,000 clones, with around 88% as singletons. This receptor was taken from an adult with an advanced solid tumor such as melanoma, head and neck, liver or kidney cancer. The chain has TRBV16 and TRBJ1-5; D remains ambiguous. Material: CD4+ or CD8+ T cells sorted from blood, obtained in a trial of the OX40 agonist ivuxolimab. CDR3 nucleotides: TGTGCCAGCAGCCAGCAAAGGGATCAGCCCCAGCATTTT. Its translation is CASSQQRDQPQHF.